This T cell receptor beta chain was observed in a study of blood T cell repertoires in COVID-19. Whole-study context: The cDNA or gDNA used as material had been derived from T cells, B-cell-depleted T cells, or PBMCs.

Sequencing used immunoSEQ multiplex PCR; TCRdb keeps in-frame clones, though not all of them. The sample includes about 75,000 clones, 88% of them seen just once. This TCR derives from a human donor in a cohort sampled during active COVID-19. The source material was peripheral blood.

The CDR3 DNA reads TGTGCCATCAGTGAGTCACGAGAGAACACTGAAGCTTTCTTT. This codes for CAISESRENTEAFF. The chain links TRBV10-3 to TRBJ1-1; D gene uncertain. This CDR3 comprises 14 residues. Germline assignment: CDR1 ENHRY and CDR2 SYGVKD. Trimming cost V 0 bases and J 1 base, with 6 bases left between them.